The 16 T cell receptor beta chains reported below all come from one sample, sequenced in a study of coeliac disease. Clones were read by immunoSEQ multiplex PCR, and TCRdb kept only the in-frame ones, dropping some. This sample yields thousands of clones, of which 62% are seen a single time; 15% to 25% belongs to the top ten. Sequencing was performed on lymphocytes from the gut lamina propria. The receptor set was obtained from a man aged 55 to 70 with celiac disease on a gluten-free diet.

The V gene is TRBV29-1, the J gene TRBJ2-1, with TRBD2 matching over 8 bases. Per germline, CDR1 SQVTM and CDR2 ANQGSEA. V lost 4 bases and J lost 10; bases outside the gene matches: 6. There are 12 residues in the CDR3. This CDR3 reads CSVVSGAPEQFF. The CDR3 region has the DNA TGCAGCGTTGTTAGCGGGGCCCCAGAGCAGTTCTTC.

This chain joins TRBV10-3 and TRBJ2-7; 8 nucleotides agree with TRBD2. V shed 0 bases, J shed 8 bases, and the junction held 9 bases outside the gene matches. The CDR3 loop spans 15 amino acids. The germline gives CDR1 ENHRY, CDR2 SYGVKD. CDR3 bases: TGTGCCATCAGTGAGTCGAACACTAGCGGTTACCAGCAGTACTTC. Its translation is CAISESNTSGYQQYF.

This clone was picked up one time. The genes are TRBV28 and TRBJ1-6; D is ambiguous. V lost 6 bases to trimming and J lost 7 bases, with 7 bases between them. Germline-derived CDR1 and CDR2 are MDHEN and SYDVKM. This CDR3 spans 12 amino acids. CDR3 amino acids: CASSRVNSPLHF. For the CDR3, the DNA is TGTGCCAGCAGCCGGGTCAATTCACCCCTCCACTTT. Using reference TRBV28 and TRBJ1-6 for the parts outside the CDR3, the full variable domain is DVKVTQSSRYLVKRTGEKVFLECVQDMDHENMFWYRQDPGLGLRLIYFSYDVKMKEKGDIPEGYSVSREKKERFSLILESASTNQTSMYLCASSRVNSPLHFGNGTRLTVT.

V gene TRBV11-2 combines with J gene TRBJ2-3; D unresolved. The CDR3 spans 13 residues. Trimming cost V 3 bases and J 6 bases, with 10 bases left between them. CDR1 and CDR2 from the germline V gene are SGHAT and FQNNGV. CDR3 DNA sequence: TGTGCCAGCAGCTTGTCTCCTCTGGATACGCAGTATTTT. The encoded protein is CASSLSPLDTQYF.

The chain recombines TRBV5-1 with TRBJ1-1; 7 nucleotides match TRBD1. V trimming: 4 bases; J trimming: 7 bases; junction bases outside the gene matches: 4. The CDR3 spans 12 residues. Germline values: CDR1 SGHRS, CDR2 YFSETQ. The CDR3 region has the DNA TGCGCCAGCAGCCCTGGGACAGTTGAAGCTTTCTTT. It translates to CASSPGTVEAFF.

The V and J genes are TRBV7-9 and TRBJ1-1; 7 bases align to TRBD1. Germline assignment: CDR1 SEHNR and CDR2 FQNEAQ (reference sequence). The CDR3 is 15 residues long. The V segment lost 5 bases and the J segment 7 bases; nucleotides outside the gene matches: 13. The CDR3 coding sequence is TGTGCCAGCAGCCGACTCACAGGGGTCCCACTTGAAGCTTTCTTT. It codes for CASSRLTGVPLEAFF.

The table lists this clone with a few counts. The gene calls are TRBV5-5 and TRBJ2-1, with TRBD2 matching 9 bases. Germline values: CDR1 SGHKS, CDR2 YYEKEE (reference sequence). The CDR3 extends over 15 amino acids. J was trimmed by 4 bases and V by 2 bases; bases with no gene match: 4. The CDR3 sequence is CASSLYLAGYNEQFF. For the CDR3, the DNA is TGTGCCAGCAGCTTATACCTAGCGGGATACAATGAGCAGTTCTTC.

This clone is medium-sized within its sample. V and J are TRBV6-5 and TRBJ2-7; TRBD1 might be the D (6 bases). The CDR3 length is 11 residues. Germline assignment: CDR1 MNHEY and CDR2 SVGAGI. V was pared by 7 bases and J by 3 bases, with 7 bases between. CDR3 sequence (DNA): TGTGCCAGCACCAGGGGCTACGAGCAGTACTTC. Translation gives CASTRGYEQYF.

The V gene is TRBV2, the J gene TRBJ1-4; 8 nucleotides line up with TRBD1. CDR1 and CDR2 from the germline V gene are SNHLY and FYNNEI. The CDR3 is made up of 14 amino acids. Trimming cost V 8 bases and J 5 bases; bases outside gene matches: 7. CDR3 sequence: CASVPGQANEKLFF. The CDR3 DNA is TGTGCCAGCGTACCGGGACAGGCGAATGAAAAACTGTTTTTT.

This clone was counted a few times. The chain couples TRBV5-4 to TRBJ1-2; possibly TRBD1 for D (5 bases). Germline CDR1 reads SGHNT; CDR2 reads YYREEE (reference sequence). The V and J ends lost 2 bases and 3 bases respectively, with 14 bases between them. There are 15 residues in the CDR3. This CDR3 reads CASSLPRGGDYGYTF. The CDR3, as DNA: TGTGCCAGCAGCTTACCACGGGGGGGGGACTATGGCTACACCTTC.

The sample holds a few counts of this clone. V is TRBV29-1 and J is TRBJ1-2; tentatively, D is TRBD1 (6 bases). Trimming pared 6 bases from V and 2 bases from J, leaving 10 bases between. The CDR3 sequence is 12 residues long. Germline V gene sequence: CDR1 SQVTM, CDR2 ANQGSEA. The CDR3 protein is CSVEQGNYGYTF. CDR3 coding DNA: TGCAGCGTCGAACAGGGAAACTATGGCTACACCTTC.

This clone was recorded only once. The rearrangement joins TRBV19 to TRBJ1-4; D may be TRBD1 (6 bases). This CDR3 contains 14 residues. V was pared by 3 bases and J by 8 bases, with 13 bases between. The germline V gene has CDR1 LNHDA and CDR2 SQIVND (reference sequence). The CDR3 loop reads CASSMRQGNEKLFF. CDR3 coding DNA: TGTGCCAGTAGTATGCGGCAGGGGAACGAAAAACTGTTTTTT.

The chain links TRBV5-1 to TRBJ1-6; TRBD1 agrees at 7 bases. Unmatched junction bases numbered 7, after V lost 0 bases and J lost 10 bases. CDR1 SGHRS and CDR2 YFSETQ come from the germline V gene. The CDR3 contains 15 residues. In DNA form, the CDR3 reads TGCGCCAGCAGCTTGGGGCAGGACAGGAGATCACCCCTCCACTTT. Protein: CASSLGQDRRSPLHF.

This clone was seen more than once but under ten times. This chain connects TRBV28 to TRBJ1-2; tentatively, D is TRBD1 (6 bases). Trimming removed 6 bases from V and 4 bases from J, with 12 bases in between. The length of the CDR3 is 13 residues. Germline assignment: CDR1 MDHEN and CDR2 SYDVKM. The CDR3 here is CASSPQGSYGYTF. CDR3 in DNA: TGTGCCAGCAGCCCCCAGGGGTCCTATGGCTACACCTTC.

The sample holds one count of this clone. The DNA of the CDR3 is TGTGCCAGCAGCAGGACTAGCGCCTCAGAGCAGTTCTTC. It specifies CASSRTSASEQFF. V usage is TRBV7-3 and J usage is TRBJ2-1; TRBD2 matches 9 bases. This CDR3 is 13 amino acids long. V lost 5 bases to trimming and J lost 10 bases; unmatched junction nucleotides: 6. Per germline, CDR1 SGHTA and CDR2 FQGTGA.

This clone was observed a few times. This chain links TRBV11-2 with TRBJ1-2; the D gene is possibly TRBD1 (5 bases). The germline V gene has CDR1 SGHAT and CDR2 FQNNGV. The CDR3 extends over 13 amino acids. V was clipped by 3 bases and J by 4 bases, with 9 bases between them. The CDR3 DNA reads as TGTGCCAGCAGCTTTCAGGGCTCCTATGGCTACACCTTC. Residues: CASSFQGSYGYTF.